What follows are 15 T cell receptor beta chains derived from one specimen sequenced in a study of lung T cells in sarcoidosis with Löfgren's syndrome. MiXCR was run by TCRdb on the reads, yielding one entry per CDR3 protein. Of fewer than 80,000 distinct CDR3 sequences in the sample, 20% to 25% are singletons; the top ten hold approximately 2.2%. Sequenced: CD4+ T cells from PBMCs. Every receptor here comes from a human donor with sarcoidosis (Löfgren's syndrome or another form), or a control subject (not recorded which).

This clonotype was recorded once. At one end, the junction sequence differs from germline, possibly due to a read error. The chain employs TRBV5-1 and TRBJ1-2; the match to TRBD1 covers 9 bases. This CDR3 has 17 amino acids. Germline V gene sequence: CDR1 SGHRS, CDR2 YFSETQ. CDR3 amino acids: CTSSLGTGYRANYGYTF. As DNA, the CDR3 is TGCACCAGCAGCTTGGGGACAGGGTATAGAGCTAACTATGGCTACACCTTC.

The rearrangement uses TRBV10-3 and TRBJ2-7; TRBD1 agrees at 8 bases. Unmatched junction bases numbered 6, after V lost 6 bases and J lost 2 bases. The germline V gene has CDR1 ENHRY and CDR2 SYGVKD. The CDR3 covers 14 residues. The CDR3 region is CAIRGTGDTYEQYV. In DNA, the CDR3 is TGTGCCATCAGGGGGACAGGAGATACCTACGAGCAGTACGTC.

There are a few counts of this clonotype. The chain carries TRBV2 and TRBJ2-1; D gene unclear. Per the germline V gene, CDR1 is SNHLY and CDR2 is FYNNEI. V gave up 6 bases and J gave up 7 bases, with 13 bases separating them. This CDR3 has 13 residues. The CDR3 loop is CASRRELGNEQFF. CDR3 in DNA: TGTGCCAGCAGGAGAGAGCTGGGTAATGAGCAGTTCTTC.

Regarding this clonotype: A much larger clone sits a single nucleotide away, making a read error possible. This chain uses TRBV6-6 with TRBJ2-7, with TRBD2 identical over 7 bases. Germline values: CDR1 MNHNY, CDR2 SVGAGI (reference sequence). The CDR3 is 17 residues long. The CDR3 region has the DNA TGTGCCAGCGGTTACGTCGGGGGGACGGGGGTTGGAGACGAGCAGTACTTC. Translated, it gives CASGYVGGTGVGDEQYF.

This clonotype was observed at least ten times. This CDR3 reads CASSVDSQETQYF. In DNA form, the CDR3 reads TGTGCCAGCAGTGTTGACAGCCAAGAGACCCAGTACTTC. V is TRBV2 and J is TRBJ2-5; TRBD1 might be the D (5 bases). V was pared by 4 bases and J by 1 base, with 7 bases between. Germline V gives CDR1 SNHLY, CDR2 FYNNEI. This CDR3 has 13 amino acids.

The chain carries TRBV5-1 and TRBJ2-1; 11 bases are shared with TRBD2. This CDR3 spans 19 amino acids. With V trimmed by 7 bases and J by 0 bases, 15 bases remained unmatched. Germline CDR1 SGHRS, CDR2 YFSETQ. The CDR3 region has the DNA TGCGCCAGCGGGGGACAGTGGGGACTAGCGGCTACCTCCTACAATGAGCAGTTCTTC. It is translated as CASGGQWGLAATSYNEQFF.

This clonotype was counted at least ten times. The genes are TRBV20-1 and TRBJ2-1; maybe TRBD2 (5 bases). The V gene lost 3 bases and the J gene lost 3 bases, with 9 bases spanning the gap. CDR3 length: 13 amino acids. The germline gives CDR1 DFQATT, CDR2 SNEGSKA (reference sequence). The CDR3 loop is CSARSSYYNEQFF. In nucleotides, the CDR3 is TGCAGTGCTAGGTCTAGCTACTACAATGAGCAGTTCTTC.

This clonotype is deemed medium-sized. V and J are TRBV6-2 or TRBV6-3 and TRBJ1-1; no clear D. Trimming stripped 4 bases from V and 1 base from J, with 13 bases between. The germline V gene encodes CDR1 MNHEY and CDR2 SVGEGT. The CDR3 is made up of 15 amino acids. The CDR3 sequence is CASSSNMFGNTEAFF. In nucleotides, the CDR3 is TGTGCCAGCAGTTCAAACATGTTTGGGAACACTGAAGCTTTCTTT.

Concerning this clonotype: A single base separates this from a much larger clone, so it may be a read error. J is TRBJ2-1 and V is TRBV12-3 or TRBV12-4; the D is unclear. V was shortened by 3 bases and J by 8 bases, with 11 bases between the two germline ends. This CDR3 is built from 13 residues. The CDR3 DNA sequence: TGTGCCAGCAGTTTGAAGAGAGTCTATGAGCAGTTCTTC. It is translated as CASSLKRVYEQFF.

In the case of this clonotype: A much larger clonotype is one base distant, so this may be a read error. The chain recombines TRBV7-3 with TRBJ2-2, with 7 nucleotides matching TRBD2. The germline V gene has CDR1 SGHTA and CDR2 FQGTGA. V shed 6 bases, J shed 1 base, and the junction held 8 bases outside the gene matches. The CDR3 is 16 amino acids. The CDR3 coding sequence is TGTGCCAGCAGTGAAGGCGGGGGAAAGAACACCGGGGAGCTGTTTTTT. Residues: CASSEGGGKNTGELFF. Full variable domain (missing parts from reference TRBV7-3 and TRBJ2-2): GAGVSQTPSNKVTEKGKYVELRCDPISGHTALYWYRQSLGQGPEFLIYFQGTGAADDSGLPNDRFFAVRPEGSVSTLKIQRTERGDSAVYLCASSEGGGKNTGELFFGEGSRLTVL.

V gene TRBV5-1 combines with J gene TRBJ2-5, with TRBD1 as a possible D gene (5 bases). The germline CDR1 and CDR2 sequences are SGHRS and YFSETQ. The CDR3 has 16 amino acids. With 4 bases removed from V and 2 bases from J, the gap between germline ends came to 18 bases. The CDR3 region has the DNA TGCGCCAGCAGCCCCCGAAAAACGACAGTACAAGAGACCCAGTACTTC. Its protein product is CASSPRKTTVQETQYF.

The chain joins TRBV4-1 to TRBJ2-3; the match to TRBD2 covers 15 bases. The CDR3 sequence is 19 residues long. V shed 2 bases and J 6 bases; nucleotides not matched to a gene: 12. CDR1 is MGHRA, CDR2 YSYEKL, per germline. CDR3 DNA sequence: TGCGCCAGCAGCCAAAAAGGACTAGCGGGAGGGTACGATTCGGATACGCAGTATTTT. Protein sequence: CASSQKGLAGGYDSDTQYF.

This clonotype showed up many times. The chain combines TRBV20-1 with TRBJ2-3; possibly TRBD1 for D (6 bases). Per the germline V gene, CDR1 is DFQATT and CDR2 is SNEGSKA (reference sequence). The CDR3 runs 14 residues. Trimming stripped 3 bases from V and 3 bases from J, with 13 bases between. The CDR3 protein is CSASWGRRTDTQYF. CDR3 nucleotide sequence: TGCAGTGCTAGTTGGGGGCGTCGAACAGATACGCAGTATTTT.

This clonotype has a count of ten or more. The gene calls are TRBV20-1 and TRBJ1-4; possible D gene TRBD1, 5 bases. The CDR3 runs to 13 residues. Deletions cut 0 bases from V and 7 bases from J, with 9 bases between. Germline CDR1 and CDR2: DFQATT and SNEGSKA (reference sequence). CDR3 amino acids: CSAREGGSEKLFF. Here the CDR3 DNA reads TGCAGTGCTAGAGAGGGGGGGTCTGAAAAACTGTTTTTT.

The table lists this clonotype with a few counts. The V and J genes are TRBV11-2 and TRBJ2-3, with D possibly called TRBD1 or TRBD2 (5 bases each). Germline V gene sequence: CDR1 SGHAT, CDR2 FQNNGV. The V and J ends lost 4 bases and 3 bases respectively, with 11 bases between them. The CDR3 extends over 14 amino acids. The CDR3 is CASSSWDPTDTQYF. In DNA, the CDR3 is TGTGCCAGCAGCTCCTGGGACCCTACAGATACGCAGTATTTT. Looking up the rest from reference TRBV11-2 and TRBJ2-3 gives the full variable domain: EAGVAQSPRYKIIEKRQSVAFWCNPISGHATLYWYQQILGQGPKLLIQFQNNGVVDDSQLPKDRFSAERLKGVDSTLKIQPAKLEDSAVYLCASSSWDPTDTQYFGPGTRLTVL.